These T cell receptor beta chains were read from a single sample in a study of T cell repertoires in cytomegalovirus infection. TCRdb reprocessed the reads with MiXCR, giving one entry per CDR3 protein. The table lists roughly 500,000 distinct CDR3 sequences, 11% of them singletons. The sequencing sample was made of PBMCs. The receptor set was obtained from a human donor in good health (CMV status not recorded). Some clones in this sample may be carry-over from other donors' samples. Both conserved end residues are part of each CDR3. D genes are given only for firm matches. Part of the rows lack a size; the others show once, few, many or a class for expanded clones.

CDR3aa	CDR3nt	v_gene	j_gene	len	abundance	d_gene
CASSPSLDNEQFF	TGTGCCAGCAGCCCCTCCCTAGATAATGAGCAGTTCTTC	TRBV28	TRBJ2-1	13	.	.
CASSSGEAFF	TGTGCCAGTAGTAGTGGAGAAGCTTTCTTT	TRBV19	TRBJ1-1	10	.	.
CASSSLGQRGGQYEQFF	TGTGCCAGCAGCTCCTTAGGCCAGCGGGGGGGCCAGTATGAGCAGTTCTTC	TRBV13	TRBJ2-1	17	.	TRBD2
CASVRGGLDTEAFF	TGTGCCTCAGTGAGGGGGGGGCTAGACACTGAAGCTTTCTTT	TRBV6-1	TRBJ1-1	14	many	.
CASSSPTGTGGFTEAFF	TGTGCCAGCAGCTCGCCCACCGGGACAGGGGGTTTCACTGAAGCTTTCTTT	TRBV7-9	TRBJ1-1	17	few	TRBD1
CASQGEGMVTEAFF	TGTGCCAGCCAAGGGGAGGGAATGGTCACTGAAGCTTTCTTT	TRBV6-5	TRBJ1-1	14	few	.
CARQGPSYYEQYF	TGTGCCAGACAGGGCCCTAGCTACTACGAGCAGTACTTC	TRBV6-4	TRBJ2-7	13	few	.
CAISETPSGTDTQYF	TGTGCCATCAGTGAGACCCCTAGCGGTACAGATACGCAGTATTTT	TRBV10-3	TRBJ2-3	15	many	TRBD2
CASSEKGQWLPASSGNTIYF	TGTGCCAGCAGTGAAAAGGGCCAGTGGCTGCCGGCCAGCTCTGGAAACACCATATATTTT	TRBV25-1	TRBJ1-3	20	many	.
CASRAGTGTTEAFF	TGTGCCAGCAGAGCGGGGACAGGAACAACTGAAGCTTTCTTT	TRBV7-6	TRBJ1-1	14	many	TRBD1
CSASPSTQAKNIQYF	TGCAGTGCTAGTCCCTCGACCCAGGCCAAAAACATTCAGTACTTC	TRBV20-1	TRBJ2-4	15	many	.
CSAARRTEAFF	TGCAGTGCCGCGAGGAGGACTGAAGCTTTCTTT	TRBV20-1	TRBJ1-1	11	few	.
CASSQSGDSLEMQYF	TGTGCCAGCAGCCAAAGTGGGGACTCCCTCGAAATGCAGTATTTT	TRBV3-1	TRBJ2-3	15	few	.
CASSYGGSVGNIQYF	TGTGCCAGCAGTTACGGGGGGAGCGTGGGAAACATTCAGTACTTC	TRBV6-5	TRBJ2-4	15	many	.
CASSSKGGIGRGYTF	TGTGCCAGCAGCTCAAAGGGGGGAATTGGACGAGGCTACACCTTC	TRBV3-1	TRBJ1-2	15	.	.
CASSLGGADQLIEQYF	TGCGCCAGCAGCTTGGGGGGGGCAGACCAGCTCATCGAGCAGTACTTC	TRBV5-1	TRBJ2-7	16	.	.
CAWRVPYNEQFF	TGTGCCTGGAGGGTCCCTTACAATGAGCAGTTCTTC	TRBV30	TRBJ2-1	12	.	.
CSARDPRETGSYEQYF	TGCAGTGCTAGAGATCCGAGGGAGACAGGCTCCTACGAGCAGTACTTC	TRBV20-1	TRBJ2-7	16	.	.
CASTDPRSGEAFF	TGTGCCAGTACTGACCCCCGGTCGGGTGAAGCTTTCTTT	TRBV19	TRBJ1-1	13	many	.
CASNFTPRWDRKNSNQPQHF	TGCGCCAGCAACTTCACCCCCCGCTGGGACAGAAAAAATAGCAATCAGCCCCAGCATTTT	TRBV5-1	TRBJ1-5	20	few	TRBD1
CASSQTTFSGRAPKQFF	TGTGCCAGCAGCCAGACAACGTTTAGCGGGAGGGCCCCAAAGCAGTTCTTC	TRBV4-2	TRBJ2-1	17	.	TRBD2
CASSLSAGRAYNEQFF	TGTGCCAGCAGTTTATCCGCAGGGAGGGCCTACAATGAGCAGTTCTTC	TRBV28	TRBJ2-1	16	few	TRBD2
CASSRSGLAAYNEQFF	TGTGCCAGCAGCCGGTCGGGACTAGCGGCTTACAATGAGCAGTTCTTC	TRBV5-4	TRBJ2-1	16	.	TRBD2
CARGQPYNEQFF	TGTGCCAGGGGGCAACCTTACAATGAGCAGTTCTTC	TRBV6-9	TRBJ2-1	12	many	.
CASSLGLRAYEQYF	TGTGCCAGCAGCTTAGGTCTCCGGGCCTACGAGCAGTACTTC	TRBV11-1	TRBJ2-7	14	many	.
CASSSGTSPEETQYF	TGTGCCAGCAGCTCCGGGACTAGCCCAGAAGAGACCCAGTACTTC	TRBV5-4	TRBJ2-5	15	.	TRBD2
CASSYGVPMNTEAFF	TGTGCCAGCAGTTACGGGGTCCCCATGAACACTGAAGCTTTCTTT	TRBV6-6	TRBJ1-1	15	few	.
CASSSSGGGGYTF	TGTGCCAGCAGCTCATCAGGGGGGGGAGGCTACACCTTC	TRBV7-3	TRBJ1-2	13	many	TRBD1
CASSSQPYTGLAGGPGELFF	TGTGCCAGCAGTTCCCAACCCTACACTGGACTAGCGGGAGGGCCCGGGGAGCTGTTTTTT	TRBV28	TRBJ2-2	20	.	TRBD2
CASSPKNVNTGELFF	TGTGCCAGCAGCCCCAAGAATGTGAACACCGGGGAGCTGTTTTTT	TRBV14	TRBJ2-2	15	many	.
CASSSVSYNEQFF	TGTGCCAGCAGTTCGGTTTCCTACAATGAGCAGTTCTTC	TRBV6-6	TRBJ2-1	13	.	.
CASSIYRRSSGANVLTF	TGTGCCAGTAGTATTTACAGACGGAGCTCTGGGGCCAACGTCCTGACTTTC	TRBV19	TRBJ2-6	17	many	.
CASSDRLAKNIQYF	TGTGCCAGCAGTGACAGGCTAGCCAAAAACATTCAGTACTTC	TRBV2	TRBJ2-4	14	few	.
CASIRTDLQMNTEAFF	TGTGCCAGTATCCGGACAGACCTACAAATGAACACTGAAGCTTTCTTT	TRBV19	TRBJ1-1	16	.	.
CASRVRQGPGTGELFF	TGTGCCAGCAGAGTCCGACAGGGGCCGGGCACCGGGGAGCTGTTTTTT	TRBV5-4	TRBJ2-2	16	few	TRBD1
CSVGGASHEQYF	TGCAGCGTGGGGGGCGCTTCCCACGAGCAGTACTTC	TRBV29-1	TRBJ2-7	12	many	.
CASSLRQSYTF	TGTGCCAGCAGCTTGCGACAGAGCTACACCTTC	TRBV5-6	TRBJ1-2	11	many	.
CASSTATGGGTDTQYF	TGCGCCAGCAGCACCGCTACAGGGGGCGGAACAGATACGCAGTATTTT	TRBV5-1	TRBJ2-3	16	few	TRBD1
CASSPRAGGTSGEQYF	TGTGCCAGCTCACCACGGGCGGGAGGCACCAGTGGGGAGCAGTACTTC	TRBV18	TRBJ2-7	16	many	TRBD2
CASSLPDSPLHF	TGTGCCAGCAGCTTGCCGGATTCACCCCTCCACTTT	TRBV7-9	TRBJ1-6	12	many	.
CASSLTGGSLYEQYF	TGTGCCAGCAGTTTAACGGGGGGGTCCCTCTACGAGCAGTACTTC	TRBV12-3/TRBV12-4	TRBJ2-7	15	.	TRBD2
CATSRDSSDTQYF	TGTGCCACCAGCAGAGATTCATCCGATACGCAGTATTTT	TRBV15	TRBJ2-3	13	few	.
CAISESASGSFYNEQFF	TGTGCCATCAGTGAGTCCGCTAGCGGGAGTTTCTACAATGAGCAGTTCTTC	TRBV10-3	TRBJ2-1	17	many	TRBD2
CASSFLPASYPQHF	TGTGCCAGCAGCTTCCTGCCAGCTTCCTACCCCCAGCATTTT	TRBV7-2	TRBJ1-5	14	many	.
CARRGTSGRTDTQYF	TGTGCCAGACGAGGGACTAGCGGACGCACAGATACGCAGTATTTT	TRBV12-3/TRBV12-4	TRBJ2-3	15	many	TRBD2
CSARESRGGGLNNYGYTF	TGCAGTGCTAGAGAATCCCGGGGAGGGGGGCTGAATAACTATGGCTACACCTTC	TRBV20-1	TRBJ1-2	18	few	.
CASSLPRARGLNEQFF	TGTGCCAGCAGTTTGCCCAGGGCCAGGGGATTGAATGAGCAGTTCTTC	TRBV28	TRBJ2-1	16	many	.
CASSFSPGQPEGYTIYF	TGTGCCAGCAGTTTCTCCCCGGGACAGCCAGAAGGATACACCATATATTTT	TRBV28	TRBJ1-3	17	few	TRBD1
CASSPNPGGDTQYF	TGTGCCAGCAGCCCGAACCCGGGTGGAGATACGCAGTATTTT	TRBV7-9	TRBJ2-3	14	.	.
CASSQGQLAGVPGNEQFF	TGCGCCAGCAGCCAAGGTCAACTAGCGGGAGTCCCCGGTAATGAGCAGTTCTTC	TRBV4-1	TRBJ2-1	18	.	TRBD2
CASSVDGSDTQYF	TGTGCCAGCAGCGTAGATGGGTCAGATACGCAGTATTTT	TRBV9	TRBJ2-3	13	.	.
CASSLIDRGAGELFF	TGCGCCAGCAGCTTGATCGACAGGGGAGCCGGGGAGCTGTTTTTT	TRBV5-1	TRBJ2-2	15	many	TRBD1
CASSVRTGNYEQYF	TGTGCCAGCAGCGTTCGGACAGGAAACTACGAGCAGTACTTC	TRBV11-2	TRBJ2-7	14	.	TRBD1
CASSSLENTGELFF	TGTGCCAGCAGCTCCTTAGAGAACACCGGGGAGCTGTTTTTT	TRBV12-3/TRBV12-4	TRBJ2-2	14	.	.
CASSPAGPQGGYTF	TGTGCCAGCAGCCCGGCCGGGCCCCAGGGGGGCTACACCTTC	TRBV5-4	TRBJ1-2	14	few	.
CASSLEAGGPGSYNEQFF	TGTGCCAGCAGCTTAGAAGCGGGAGGGCCGGGCTCCTACAATGAGCAGTTCTTC	TRBV7-6	TRBJ2-1	18	many	TRBD2
CASSPQRGAYNEQFF	TGTGCCAGCAGCCCCCAGCGGGGGGCCTACAATGAGCAGTTCTTC	TRBV11-2	TRBJ2-1	15	.	TRBD2